The 5 T cell receptor beta chains presented below share a single source sample, sequenced in a study of blood T cell repertoires in COVID-19. Profiling relied on immunoSEQ multiplex PCR, and the TCRdb table lists in-frame clones only, not all of them. Of approximately 530,000 clones in the sample, about 89% were seen once. Sequenced sample: peripheral blood. These receptors came from a woman aged 45 to 65 with COVID-19, enrolled during active disease.

This clone has just one count. This chain links TRBV12-3 or TRBV12-4 with TRBJ1-2, with unresolved D. Trimming pared 1 base from V and 3 bases from J, leaving 6 bases between. The CDR3 spans 13 residues. CDR3 DNA: TGTGCCAGCAGTTTAGACAGATACTATGGCTACACCTTC. Translation gives CASSLDRYYGYTF.

This rearrangement joins TRBV6-2 or TRBV6-3 to TRBJ1-5; the match to TRBD1 covers 7 bases. Germline CDR1 reads MNHEY; CDR2 reads SVGEGT. After removal of 6 bases from V and 5 bases from J, the junction contained 7 bases not matched to a gene. The CDR3 is 14 residues long. CDR3 in amino acids: CASSSVRGDQPQHF. The CDR3 DNA reads TGTGCCAGCAGCTCAGTCAGGGGGGATCAGCCCCAGCATTTT.

The CDR3 DNA follows: TGTGCCAGCAGCGTAGGCAGGGTGGAAAACACCATATATTTT. This encodes CASSVGRVENTIYF. The V and J genes are TRBV9 and TRBJ1-3; D might be TRBD1 (5 bases). The V gene's germline CDR1 is SGDLS and CDR2 YYNGEE. CDR3 length: 14 residues. The V gene lost 0 bases and the J gene lost 6 bases, with 10 bases spanning the gap.

V gene TRBV6-1 combines with J gene TRBJ1-4; D ambiguous. Germline CDR1 and CDR2: MNHNS and SASEGT. The length of the CDR3 is 15 residues. Between the trimmed V and J ends, which lost 1 base and 0 bases, there was a span of 6 bases. CDR3 protein: CASSEDSATNEKLFF. The CDR3, as DNA: TGTGCCAGCAGTGAAGACTCGGCAACTAATGAAAAACTGTTTTTT.

This clone showed up just a few times. The chain joins TRBV4-2 to TRBJ1-3; D is unresolved. CDR3 size: 17 residues. V lost 0 bases to trimming and J lost 5 bases, with 17 bases between them. CDR1 and CDR2 from the germline V gene are LGHNA and YNFKEQ. CDR3 sequence (DNA): TGTGCCAGCAGCCAAGATTCCCGAGGGTTCGGCAGAAACACCATATATTTT. Translating it yields CASSQDSRGFGRNTIYF.